This TCR beta chain was sequenced for a study of Graves' ophthalmopathy and Graves' hyperthyroidism. RNA transcripts were the template, and TCR beta CDR3 regions were amplified from them. In the first round, RT-PCR was carried out with HTBI primers, and a multiplex PCR formed the second round. TCRdb reprocessed the multiplex PCR reads with MiXCR, giving one entry per CDR3 protein. The sample lists under 250,000 distinct CDR3 sequences; roughly a fifth were seen once. This clonotype was recorded at least ten times. With a much larger clone just one base away, this may be a read error. Because it lacks the conserved phenylalanine or tryptophan at the end, this CDR3 is likely a read error. The clonotype originates from a woman in her fifties or sixties with Graves' ophthalmopathy. Input material: peripheral blood.

The CDR3 here is CASSLAVAKNIQYL. As DNA, the CDR3 is TGTGCCAGCAGTTTAGCAGTAGCCAAAAACATTCAGTACCTC. The V and J genes are TRBV12-3 or TRBV12-4 and TRBJ2-4, with D uncertain. Trimming cost V 0 bases and J 0 bases, with 3 bases left between them. The CDR3 is 14 residues long.